This passage covers 18 T cell receptor beta chains from one sample sequenced in a study of blood T cell repertoires in COVID-19. The assay was immunoSEQ multiplex PCR, and TCRdb's table has in-frame clones only and misses some. Among over 200,000 clones listed, 88% were seen once. Sequencing was done on a sample of PBMCs or T cells enriched from blood (not recorded which). The receptors were sampled from a woman between 40 and 55 years old with acute COVID-19.

V and J are TRBV14 and TRBJ2-5, with 9 bases that match TRBD2. This CDR3 is built from 15 residues. Germline CDR1 reads SGHDN; CDR2 reads FVKESK. After removal of 2 bases from V and 5 bases from J, the junction contained 6 bases not matched to a gene. DNA for the CDR3: TGTGCCAGCAGCCAATTTGGGACTAGCACGGAGACCCAGTACTTC. As protein: CASSQFGTSTETQYF.

This clone was recorded only once. The chain uses TRBV6-5 and TRBJ1-2; 9 nucleotides agree with TRBD1. Germline values: CDR1 MNHEY, CDR2 SVGAGI. With V trimmed by 5 bases and J by 8 bases, 3 bases remained unmatched. This CDR3 has 12 residues. CDR3 nucleotide sequence: TGTGCCAGCAGTAGACAGGGGGTCGGCTACACCTTC. This encodes CASSRQGVGYTF.

This clone was recorded only once. The gene calls are TRBV5-1 and TRBJ2-3; 7 bases agree with TRBD1. After removal of 0 bases from V and 4 bases from J, the junction contained 2 bases not matched to a gene. The CDR3 contains 14 residues. Per the germline V gene, CDR1 is SGHRS and CDR2 is YFSETQ. As DNA, the CDR3 is TGCGCCAGCAGCTTGGCCGACAGGGCAGATACGCAGTATTTT. Translated: CASSLADRADTQYF.

This clone occurred a few times. One end of the junction varies from germline; a read error may be responsible. The rearrangement uses TRBV19 and TRBJ1-5; D gene ambiguous. CDR3 length equals 12 residues. In germline, CDR1 is LNHDA, CDR2 SQIVND (reference sequence). Here the CDR3 DNA reads TGTGCCAGTAGTATAGGCGGTCAGTCCCAGCATTTT. Encoded protein: CASSIGGQSQHF.

The chain carries TRBV9 and TRBJ2-1; TRBD2 matches 13 bases. Trimming took 0 bases from V and 13 from J; bases not matched to a gene: 4. CDR1 is SGDLS and CDR2 is YYNGEE in the germline V gene. CDR3 length: 14 amino acids. The CDR3 region is CASSVGTSGGGQFF. In DNA form, the CDR3 reads TGTGCCAGCAGCGTAGGGACTAGCGGGGGTGGCCAGTTCTTC.

The chain joins TRBV6-5 to TRBJ1-2; D not certain. Germline CDR1 MNHEY, CDR2 SVGAGI. This CDR3 is 13 amino acids long. Trimming removed 0 bases from V and 4 bases from J, with 6 bases in between. CDR3 nucleotides: TGTGCCAGCAGTTACTCACGGGGCTATGGCTACACCTTC. Encoded protein: CASSYSRGYGYTF.

V usage is TRBV7-2 and J usage is TRBJ2-7; 7 nucleotides line up with TRBD2. CDR3 length: 14 amino acids. The germline V gene has CDR1 SGHTA and CDR2 FQGNSA. Germline trimming cut 8 bases from V and 2 bases from J; bases unmatched to any gene: 9. CDR3 nucleotides: TGTGCCAGCCTTCCTTGGGGGGGTACCTACGAGCAGTACTTC. The encoded protein is CASLPWGGTYEQYF.

The rearrangement links TRBV5-5 to TRBJ2-2; 7 positions agree with TRBD1. With 2 bases clipped from V and 0 bases from J, the junction kept 4 bases outside the gene matches. The CDR3 extends over 16 amino acids. Germline CDR1 reads SGHKS; CDR2 reads YYEKEE (reference sequence). The CDR3 is CASSLLTGTNTGELFF. The CDR3 nucleotides read TGTGCCAGCAGCTTACTGACAGGGACGAACACCGGGGAGCTGTTTTTT.

The chain joins TRBV6-5 to TRBJ1-1, with 8 nucleotides matching TRBD1. With V trimmed by 4 bases and J by 4 bases, 5 bases remained unmatched. Germline values: CDR1 MNHEY, CDR2 SVGAGI. This CDR3 comprises 14 residues. In DNA form, the CDR3 reads TGTGCCAGCAGTTCCAGGGGGCAGTTCACTGAAGCTTTCTTT. Translated, it gives CASSSRGQFTEAFF.

The chain uses TRBV19 and TRBJ1-1, with D possibly TRBD1 on 5 matching bases. The ends were cut back, 3 bases at V and 3 bases at J, with 11 bases in the middle. This CDR3 region has 14 residues. Per the germline V gene, CDR1 is LNHDA and CDR2 is SQIVND (reference sequence). The CDR3 DNA sequence: TGTGCCAGTAGTATGGGGGGTAAACACACTGAAGCTTTCTTT. It translates to CASSMGGKHTEAFF.

The chain joins TRBV9 to TRBJ1-1; 7 bases are a match to TRBD1. V lost 4 bases to trimming and J lost 4 bases; unmatched junction nucleotides: 10. Per the germline V gene, CDR1 is SGDLS and CDR2 is YYNGEE. The CDR3 is 15 residues long. The CDR3, as DNA: TGTGCCAGCAGCCCTACGACAGGGATAGTCACTGAAGCTTTCTTT. Protein product: CASSPTTGIVTEAFF. Using reference TRBV9 and TRBJ1-1 for the parts outside the CDR3, the full variable domain is DSGVTQTPKHLITATGQRVTLRCSPRSGDLSVYWYQQSLDQGLQFLIQYYNGEERAKGNILERFSAQQFPDLHSELNLSSLELGDSALYFCASSPTTGIVTEAFFGQGTRLTVV.

The chain couples TRBV11-3 to TRBJ1-4, with D hard to call. The CDR3 loop spans 13 amino acids. CDR1 is SGHNT and CDR2 is YENEEA in the germline V gene. V was shortened by 8 bases and J by 2 bases, with 9 bases between the two germline ends. The CDR3 sequence is CASLRATNEKLFF. CDR3 in DNA: TGTGCCAGCTTGCGGGCCACTAATGAAAAACTGTTTTTT.

J is TRBJ2-3 and V is TRBV19, with 9 bases identical to TRBD1. The ends lost 5 bases at V and 5 bases at J; junction bases unmatched: 17. This CDR3 is 18 amino acids long. Looked up from germline, CDR1 is LNHDA and CDR2 is SQIVND (reference sequence). In DNA, the CDR3 is TGTGCCAGTAGTGAAGACCCGGGACAGGGACCCAGAGGAGATACGCAGTATTTT. Its protein product is CASSEDPGQGPRGDTQYF.

This chain links TRBV19 with TRBJ2-1; 10 positions match TRBD2. The CDR3 is 15 amino acids. The V segment lost 4 bases and the J segment 7 bases; nucleotides outside the gene matches: 7. Germline-derived CDR1 and CDR2 are LNHDA and SQIVND (reference sequence). CDR3 sequence reads: CASSTRLAGVNEQFF. CDR3 nucleotide sequence: TGTGCCAGTAGTACCCGACTAGCGGGCGTAAATGAGCAGTTCTTC.

The rearrangement links TRBV25-1 to TRBJ1-5, with TRBD1 matching 9 bases. The trim removed 4 bases at V and 6 bases at J, leaving 1 base unmatched. The germline V gene encodes CDR1 MGHDK and CDR2 SYGVNS. This CDR3 is 13 amino acids long. The DNA for the CDR3 is TGTGCCAGCAGTGGACAGGGGGGTCAGCCCCAGCATTTT. Protein product: CASSGQGGQPQHF.

The chain joins TRBV14 to TRBJ1-1, with 8 positions matching TRBD1. CDR1 SGHDN and CDR2 FVKESK come from the germline V gene. V gave up 9 bases and J gave up 0 bases; unmatched junction bases: 9. The CDR3 loop spans 15 amino acids. The CDR3: CASSSQGALNTEAFF. The CDR3, as DNA: TGTGCCAGTTCTTCGCAGGGGGCCTTGAACACTGAAGCTTTCTTT.

This clone was seen a handful of times. Different DNA sequences within this sample yield the same CDR3. In DNA form, the CDR3 reads TGCGCCAGCAGCTTGGGACTAGCGAGAGAGACCCAGTACTTC. Protein sequence: CASSLGLARETQYF. This chain joins TRBV5-1 and TRBJ2-5, with TRBD2 matching 8 bases. This CDR3 has 14 residues. Germline trimming cut 0 bases from V and 4 bases from J; bases unmatched to any gene: 2. Germline-derived CDR1 and CDR2 are SGHRS and YFSETQ.

The gene calls are TRBV7-8 and TRBJ2-3; 7 nucleotides match TRBD2. The germline gives CDR1 SGHVS, CDR2 FQNEAQ. V dropped 5 bases and J dropped 11; count of bases not matched to a gene: 7. The CDR3 loop spans 12 amino acids. The CDR3 protein is CASSRLAEKQYF. For the CDR3, the DNA is TGTGCCAGCAGCCGTCTAGCGGAGAAGCAGTATTTT.